Sequencing of this T cell receptor (beta chain) was carried out in a study of T cell changes during pregnancy in multiple sclerosis. TCRdb's copy holds only in-frame clones and misses some; the assay was immunoSEQ multiplex PCR. Of approximately 30,000 clones detected, around nine tenths appear once; the ten largest clones hold roughly 7.4%. The CDR3 spans 15 residues. Germline V gene sequence: CDR1 MRHNA, CDR2 SNTAGT. The trim removed 6 bases at V and 5 bases at J, leaving 8 bases unmatched. The chain uses TRBV6-4 and TRBJ2-7; 12 nucleotides agree with TRBD2. This sequence originates from a female donor with multiple sclerosis, enrolled in a pregnancy study. This specimen was CD8+ T cells from peripheral blood mononuclear cells, taken before pregnancy. The CDR3 loop reads CASRRLAGGRDEQYF. In DNA form, the CDR3 reads TGTGCCAGCAGGAGGCTAGCGGGGGGGCGGGACGAGCAGTACTTC.